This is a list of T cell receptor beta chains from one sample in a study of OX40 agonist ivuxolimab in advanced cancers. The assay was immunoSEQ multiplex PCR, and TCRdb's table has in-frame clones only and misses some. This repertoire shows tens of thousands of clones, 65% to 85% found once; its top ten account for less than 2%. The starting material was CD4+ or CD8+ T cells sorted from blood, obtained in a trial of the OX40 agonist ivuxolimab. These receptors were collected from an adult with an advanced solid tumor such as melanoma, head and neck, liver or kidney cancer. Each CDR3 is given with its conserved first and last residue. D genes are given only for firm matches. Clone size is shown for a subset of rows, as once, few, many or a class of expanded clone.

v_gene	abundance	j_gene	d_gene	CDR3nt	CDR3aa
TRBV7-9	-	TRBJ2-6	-	TGTGCCAGCAGCTTCGGCACTGCTGGGGCCAACGTCCTGACTTTC	CASSFGTAGANVLTF
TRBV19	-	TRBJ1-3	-	TGTGCCAGTAGTTCGGGACATATTAACTCTGGAAACACCATATATTTT	CASSSGHINSGNTIYF
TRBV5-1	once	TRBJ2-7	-	TGCGCCAGCAGCTTGGGGCCGACAGGTACCTACGAGCAGTACTTC	CASSLGPTGTYEQYF
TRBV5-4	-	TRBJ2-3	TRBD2	TGTGCCAGTGTAGCGGGAGGGGGATCAGATACGCAGTATTTT	CASVAGGGSDTQYF
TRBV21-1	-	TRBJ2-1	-	TGTGCCAGCAGCCAAGACAGCAGGGGTAATGAGCAGTTCTTC	CASSQDSRGNEQFF
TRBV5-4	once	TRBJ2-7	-	TGCGCCAGCAGCCAAACGACTGGTTACGAGCAGTACTTC	CASSQTTGYEQYF
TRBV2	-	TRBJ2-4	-	TGTGCCAGCGCAGGCTCCAGTGGGGCGCAAAACATTCAGTACTTC	CASAGSSGAQNIQYF
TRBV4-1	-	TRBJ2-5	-	TGCGCCAGCAGCTCGCGGGGTCTTAGAGAGACCCAGTACTTC	CASSSRGLRETQYF
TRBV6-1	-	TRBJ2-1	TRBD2	TGTGCCAGCAGTGAGATTAAACTAGCGGGAGGCCCCAATGAGCAGTTCTTC	CASSEIKLAGGPNEQFF
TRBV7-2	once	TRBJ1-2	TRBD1	TGTGCCAGCAGCTTAGGGCTAGGGACAGTCTTCTATGGCTACACCTTC	CASSLGLGTVFYGYTF
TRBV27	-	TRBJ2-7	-	TGTGCCAGCAGTTTATTGGGATCGCGGGATTACGAGCAGTACTTC	CASSLLGSRDYEQYF
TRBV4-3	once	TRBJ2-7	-	TGCGCCAGCAGCCATTCAGGGCCCATCTACGAGCAGTACTTC	CASSHSGPIYEQYF
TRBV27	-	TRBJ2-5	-	TGTGCCAGCGGGAACTCCTGGGAAGAGACCCAGTACTTC	CASGNSWEETQYF
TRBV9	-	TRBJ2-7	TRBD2	TGTGCCAGCAGCCCCCCGGGGACTAGCGGGAGCGTGCAGTACTTC	CASSPPGTSGSVQYF
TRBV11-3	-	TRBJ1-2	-	TGTGCCAGCAGTCTCAACTATGGCTACACCTTC	CASSLNYGYTF
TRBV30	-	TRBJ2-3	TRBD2	TGTGCCTGGAGTAATGCCCTAGCGGGATTGCGCGATACGCAGTATTTT	CAWSNALAGLRDTQYF
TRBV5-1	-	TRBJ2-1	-	TGCGCCAGCAGCTTCGCGGCGGAAAATGAGCAGTTCTTC	CASSFAAENEQFF
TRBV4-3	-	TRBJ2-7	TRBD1	TGCGCCAGCAGCCAAGCGGGACAGGGGGCCTACGAGCAGTACTTC	CASSQAGQGAYEQYF
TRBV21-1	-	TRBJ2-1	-	TGTGCCAGCAGCAGAGACAGGGGGTGCACTGAGCAGTTCTTC	CASSRDRGCTEQFF
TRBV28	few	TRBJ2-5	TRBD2	TGTGCCAGCTGTTCCCCAGGACTAGAACTAGAGACCCAGTACTTC	CASCSPGLELETQYF
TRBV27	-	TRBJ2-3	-	TGTGCCAGCAGTTTACGGTACGGACAAGGGCCTATTACGCAGTATTTT	CASSLRYGQGPITQYF
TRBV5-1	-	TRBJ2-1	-	TGCGCCAGCAGCTTTTCAAGCAGCGCCTACAATGAGCAGTTCTTC	CASSFSSSAYNEQFF
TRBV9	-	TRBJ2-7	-	TGTGCCAGCAGCGTAGGTCAACAGGTTTTCTACGAGCAGTACTTC	CASSVGQQVFYEQYF
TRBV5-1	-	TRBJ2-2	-	TGCGCCAGCAGCTTGGTAACTAGGGGGACCGGGGAGCTGTTTTTT	CASSLVTRGTGELFF
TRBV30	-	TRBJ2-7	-	TGTGCCTGGGGCACCGGAATTACTCGAGGGGAGCAGTACTTC	CAWGTGITRGEQYF
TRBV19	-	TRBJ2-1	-	TGTGCCAGTAGTGCCCCAGGGGGAGGGCCGTACAATGAGCAGTTCTTC	CASSAPGGGPYNEQFF
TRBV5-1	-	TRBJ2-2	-	TGCGCCAGCAGCTTGGCCGGTACCAGGGGACTGAACACCGGGGAGCTGTTTTTT	CASSLAGTRGLNTGELFF